This TCR beta chain was sequenced in a study of blood T cells in healthy people across ages (dated by TCRdb to about 2015). A note on the overall study: Template switching captured roughly one uniquely barcoded TCR beta cDNA molecule per two T cells in model experiments. The study measured age-related changes in TCR beta repertoire diversity using deep sequencing normalized with unique cDNA molecular identifiers. The donors were split into four age groups: young (average about 15 years), middle-aged (39), aged (roughly 60) and long-lived (under 90). To avoid experimental bias, donors of different ages were randomly spread across the sequencing lanes. Two additional independent replicas of 1 million unique cDNA reads from the same blood draw were analyzed for two donors (one aged 18 to 29 and one aged 80 or older). Broad study findings and their caveats: Estimates of total diversity from one million sequenced T cells were regarded as lower bounds and underestimates. A strong correlation was found between observed TCR beta diversity and the percentage of naive T cells measured by flow cytometry. As age increased, observed TCR beta diversity per million T cells dropped in a roughly linear way, and a significant reduction was already evident by age around 41. Because donor CMV infection status was unknown, age-related changes in expanded clonotypes were potentially confounded. Conclusive comparison of naive and antigen-experienced compartments was prevented by the profiling of bulk unsorted PBMCs. Compared with the aged group, more naive CD4+ T cells, fewer expanded clones and increased TCR diversity were shown by the long-lived group, suggesting age selection.

Systemically healthy Caucasian individuals from Russia, some 36 in total and aged roughly 6 to 95 years, were included as donors. Roughly 10 milliliters of peripheral blood were collected from each donor into EDTA-treated Vacutainer tubes. PBMCs were isolated by Ficoll-Paque density-gradient centrifugation, with at least 7 million obtained per sample. Trizol reagent was used to extract total RNA from the PBMCs, yielding at least 6 micrograms per sample. For every donor, flow cytometry on a PBMC aliquot measured the percentage of naive CD45RAhigh/CD27high T cells. CDR1 and CDR2 (SGHTA, FQGNSA) derive from the germline V gene. Trimming removed 1 base from V and 6 bases from J; the gene matches leave 6 bases unexplained. The CDR3 runs 17 amino acids, cysteine and phenylalanine included. Only CDR3 DNA is held: 51 bases, read in frame from base 1. This clonotype was counted a few times. The specificity of this receptor is unknown. No qualities accompany the bases; no much larger clone lies one base away.

The library relied on 5' RACE. Sequenced on an Illumina HiSeq 2500. A second PCR of roughly 6 to 12 cycles was run with a J-beta primer mix and a sample-barcoded 5' primer. A template-switch 5' adaptor carrying 12 random nucleotides introduced a unique molecular identifier onto each TCR beta cDNA molecule. Each sample yielded at least 2.5 million CDR3-containing paired-end reads. All of the RNA was converted into first-strand cDNA using the Mint cDNA synthesis kit, with a TRBC-specific oligonucleotide serving as the primer. Following uracil-DNA glycosylase treatment, a first 18-cycle PCR with universal primers M1SS and BC2_uni_R was performed on all cDNA. In the paper's pipeline: For normalization, 1 million high-quality reads, each with a distinct molecular identifier, were randomly selected from each sample. Reads sharing molecular identifiers were discarded rather than binned into consensus sequences. MiTCR, set to a Q25 quality threshold and the strictest error-elimination algorithm, was used for CDR3 identification, clonotype clustering and error correction. Lower-bound total TCR beta diversity was estimated with a nonparametric unseen species model using Euler transformation. In-frame beta chains were kept once TCRdb had trimmed the public reads at Q25 with fastp and called clones with MiXCR. Each record represents a unique CDR3 protein, reported with the most common genes and DNA among its rows. V and J calls and clone size were set by TCRdb, not the authors. The sample table lists 1.5 million to 2 million distinct CDR3 sequences, 28% of them with a count of one. The top ten hold roughly 8.2% of the sample.

The chain is assembled from TRBV7-2 and TRBJ2-3; 14 of the junction bases match TRBD2. Sequencing was performed on blood. The sequence was collected from a woman aged 25 to 45 in good health. The nucleotide sequence reads TGTGCCAGCAGCTTAGTGTTGGGGACTAGCGGGAGCGATACGCAGTATTTT. Translated, it gives CASSLVLGTSGSDTQYF.